These 12 T cell receptor beta chains originate from one sample sequenced in a study of CD8+CD57+ T cells in acquired aplastic anemia. The study profiled TCR beta VDJ and CDR3 using genomic DNA as template. TCRdb ran MiXCR on the reads and lists one entry per CDR3 protein. The table records hundreds of thousands of distinct CDR3 sequences, 45% to 50% of them present only once. In patients chosen for sequencing, flow cytometry had shown CD8+CD57+ cell expansion. Sequencing was carried out using sorted CD4+, CD8+, or CD8+CD57+ T cells (not recorded which) from PBMCs. The receptors originated from a human donor with aplastic anemia.

The rearrangement joins TRBV24-1 to TRBJ2-5; weak D call: TRBD2 (7 bases). V was cut by 7 bases and J by 3 bases, with 20 bases left in between. The CDR3 sequence is 16 residues long. The germline CDR1 and CDR2 sequences are KGHDR and SFDVKD. This CDR3 is CATRPGRGQEKETQYF. CDR3 DNA sequence: TGTGCCACCAGACCGGGGAGGGGACAAGAAAAAGAGACCCAGTACTTC.

This clonotype was seen a handful of times. A single base separates this from a much larger clone, so it may be a read error. This chain links TRBV7-8 with TRBJ2-2; D is perhaps TRBD2 (6 bases). V shed 5 bases and J shed 6 bases, with 25 bases lying between them. The CDR3 extends over 18 amino acids. Germline-derived CDR1 and CDR2 are SGHVS and FQNEAQ. CDR3 in DNA: TGTGCCAGCAGCACCCCTAATGGGACGGGAGTCATAGCCGGGGAGCTGTTTTTT. Encoded protein: CASSTPNGTGVIAGELFF.

This clonotype was seen at least ten times. V gene TRBV29-1 combines with J gene TRBJ2-3, with D perhaps matching TRBD1 (6 bases). The V gene lost 1 base and the J gene lost 9 bases, with 20 bases spanning the gap. The CDR3 contains 15 residues. Germline assignment: CDR1 SQVTM and CDR2 ANQGSEA. The CDR3 coding sequence is TGCAGCGTTGAAGCAACCATTACACAGGGTCGGACGCAGTATTTT. Translation: CSVEATITQGRTQYF.

This clonotype was seen a handful of times. The chain is built from TRBV10-2 and TRBJ1-2; 8 bases fit TRBD1. This CDR3 has 13 residues. The J segment lost 4 bases and the V segment lost 6 bases, leaving 4 bases of the junction unmatched. Per the germline V gene, CDR1 is WSHSY and CDR2 is SAAADI. For the CDR3, the DNA is TGCGCCAGCAGGGCGACAGGGGTCTATGGCTACACCTTC. This translates into CASRATGVYGYTF.

In its sample, this clonotype was seen many times. J is TRBJ1-5 and V is TRBV19, with a weak D call TRBD1 (6 bases). This CDR3 contains 16 residues. Trimming pared 5 bases from V and 0 bases from J, leaving 14 bases between. Germline CDR1 is LNHDA and CDR2 is SQIVND (reference sequence). CDR3: CASSPGTLPSNQPQHF. In DNA, the CDR3 is TGTGCCAGTAGTCCTGGGACATTACCTAGCAATCAGCCCCAGCATTTT.

The gene calls are TRBV24-1 and TRBJ2-5; D remains unclear. There are 16 residues in the CDR3. Germline CDR1 is KGHDR and CDR2 is SFDVKD. Trimming cost V 1 base and J 2 bases, with 13 bases left between them. CDR3 loop: CATSDFGVLGQETQYF. CDR3 sequence (DNA): TGTGCCACCAGTGATTTTGGGGTATTAGGACAAGAGACCCAGTACTTC.

The chain carries TRBV19 and TRBJ2-1; 7 nucleotides line up with TRBD1. Germline CDR1 and CDR2: LNHDA and SQIVND (reference sequence). The V segment lost 4 bases and the J segment 7 bases; nucleotides outside the gene matches: 10. This CDR3 has 15 residues. The CDR3 DNA reads as TGTGCCAGTAGTACCGGGACAGTGCCCTGGAATGAGCAGTTCTTC. Protein: CASSTGTVPWNEQFF.

This clonotype occurred a few times. The chain combines TRBV7-9 with TRBJ2-5; no firm D call. The CDR3 spans 15 residues. Trimming removed 5 bases at V and 0 bases at J, with 13 bases between. Germline V gives CDR1 SEHNR, CDR2 FQNEAQ (reference sequence). CDR3 residues: CASSPARGDQETQYF. For the CDR3, the DNA is TGTGCCAGCAGCCCCGCTAGAGGAGACCAAGAGACCCAGTACTTC. The whole variable domain, remainder taken from reference TRBV7-9 and TRBJ2-5, is DTGVSQNPRHKITKRGQNVTFRCDPISEHNRLYWYRQTLGQGPEFLTYFQNEAQLEKSRLLSDRFSAERPKGSFSTLEIQRTEQGDSAMYLCASSPARGDQETQYFGPGTRLLVL.

CDR3 amino acids: CASSQAPGSQETQYF. DNA of the CDR3: TGCGCCAGCAGCCAAGCGCCGGGCAGCCAAGAGACCCAGTACTTC. The chain couples TRBV4-3 to TRBJ2-5; D unresolved. Trimming cost V 1 base and J 1 base, with 10 bases left between them. CDR1 is LGHNA, CDR2 YSLEER, per germline. The CDR3 is 15 residues long.

The count of this clonotype is one. V gene TRBV2 combines with J gene TRBJ2-7, with D hard to call. Germline V lookup: CDR1 SNHLY, CDR2 FYNNEI. The CDR3 extends over 11 amino acids. With 6 bases removed from V and 2 bases from J, the gap between germline ends came to 5 bases. The CDR3 is CASRPTYEQYF. DNA of the CDR3: TGTGCCAGCAGACCCACCTACGAGCAGTACTTC.

This clonotype was found once. Since a much larger clone is just one base distant, this may be a read error. The V and J genes are TRBV20-1 and TRBJ2-2, with 7 bases matching TRBD2. Germline V gene data show CDR1 as DFQATT and CDR2 as SNEGSKA (reference sequence). CDR3 length: 17 residues. V was clipped by 0 bases and J by 3 bases; unmatched bases: 10. CDR3 protein: CSARDYQRGVDTGELFF. The DNA of the CDR3 is TGCAGTGCTAGAGATTACCAGCGGGGAGTCGACACCGGGGAGCTGTTTTTT.

This clonotype was picked up many times. The germline gene is not matched at one end of the junction; a read error may be the cause. The CDR3 bases are TGTGCCACCAGCAGAGCAGCAGGGGTAGATACTGCAGCTTTCTTT. Translation gives CATSRAAGVDTAAFF. This chain links TRBV15 with TRBJ1-1, with D possibly being TRBD1 (6 bases). The CDR3 is made up of 15 amino acids. Germline V CDR1 and CDR2: LNHNV, YYDKDF (reference sequence).